This TCR beta chain was sequenced during a study of patients and donors after allogeneic stem cell transplantation. Each CDR3 protein gets one entry after TCRdb re-called the RT-PCR reads with MiXCR. The repertoire includes roughly 30,000 distinct CDR3 sequences, about 6.8% of them detected once, and about 35% sits in the top ten. This clonotype was found many times. There are 14 residues in the CDR3. The germline V gene has CDR1 MDHEN and CDR2 SYDVKM. With V trimmed by 7 bases and J by 0 bases, 5 bases remained unmatched. The chain is built from TRBV28 and TRBJ1-1; 7 nucleotides align to TRBD1. Source material: blood, either unsorted or a sorted T cell fraction (not recorded which). This TCR derives from a human donor who was either an allogeneic HSCT recipient or a stem cell or donor lymphocyte infusion donor (not recorded which). It is not recorded whose cells these are; they may come from a transplant donor. CDR3 sequence reads: CASTPGTVNTEAFF. CDR3 sequence (DNA): TGTGCCAGCACACCCGGGACAGTGAACACTGAAGCTTTCTTT.